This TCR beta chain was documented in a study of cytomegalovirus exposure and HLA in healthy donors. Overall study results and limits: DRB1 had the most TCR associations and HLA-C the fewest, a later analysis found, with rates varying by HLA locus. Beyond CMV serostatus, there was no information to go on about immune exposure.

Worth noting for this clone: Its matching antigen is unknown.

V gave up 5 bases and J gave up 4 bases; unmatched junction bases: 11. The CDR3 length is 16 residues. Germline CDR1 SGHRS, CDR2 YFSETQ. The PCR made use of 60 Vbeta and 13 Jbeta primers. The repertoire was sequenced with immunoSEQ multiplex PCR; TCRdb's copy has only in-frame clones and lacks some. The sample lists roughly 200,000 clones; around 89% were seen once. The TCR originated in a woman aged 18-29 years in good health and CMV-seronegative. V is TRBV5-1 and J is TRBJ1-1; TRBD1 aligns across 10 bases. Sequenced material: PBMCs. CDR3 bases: TGCGCCAGCAGTACATCCGGGACAGGGGAGGTCACTGAAGCTTTCTTT. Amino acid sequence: CASSTSGTGEVTEAFF.